This T cell receptor (beta chain) stems from a study of T cells in Graves' hyperthyroidism and ophthalmopathy. The source material, RNA transcripts, was used to amplify TCR beta CDR3 regions. TCR CDR3 underwent first-round RT-PCR with the HTBI primer set. TCRdb independently ran MiXCR on the multiplex PCR reads; one entry per CDR3 protein. The sample lists some 530,000 distinct CDR3 sequences, roughly 22% occurring once. The germline gives CDR1 MNHNS, CDR2 SASEGT. CDR3 size: 19 residues. J gave up 4 bases and V 0 bases, and 14 bases lay outside the gene matches. Sequences were obtained from blood. The V gene is TRBV6-1, the J gene TRBJ2-3; 9 positions match TRBD2. The source of this sequence is a woman aged 70-85 years with Graves' ophthalmopathy. The CDR3 loop reads CASSEAVTSSGRGSDTQYF. CDR3 sequence (DNA): TGTGCCAGCAGTGAAGCGGTGACTAGTAGCGGGAGAGGCTCAGATACGCAGTATTTT.